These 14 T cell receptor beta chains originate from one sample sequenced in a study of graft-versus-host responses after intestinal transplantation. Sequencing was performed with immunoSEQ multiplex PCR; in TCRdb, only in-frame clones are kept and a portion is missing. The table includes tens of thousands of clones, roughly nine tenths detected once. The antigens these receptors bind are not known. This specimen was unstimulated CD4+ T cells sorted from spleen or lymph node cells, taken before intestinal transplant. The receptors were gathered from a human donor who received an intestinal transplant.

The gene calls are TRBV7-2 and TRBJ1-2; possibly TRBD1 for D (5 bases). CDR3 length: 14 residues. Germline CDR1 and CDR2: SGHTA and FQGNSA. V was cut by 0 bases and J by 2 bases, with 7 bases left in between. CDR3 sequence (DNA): TGTGCCAGCAGCTTAGCCACAGGCAACTATGGCTACACCTTC. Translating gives CASSLATGNYGYTF.

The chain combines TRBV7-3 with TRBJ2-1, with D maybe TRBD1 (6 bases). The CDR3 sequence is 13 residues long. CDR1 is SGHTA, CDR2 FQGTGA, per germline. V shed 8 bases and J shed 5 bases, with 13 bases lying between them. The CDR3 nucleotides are TGTGCCAGCGGCCGGGACACAGACAATGAGCAGTTCTTC. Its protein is CASGRDTDNEQFF.

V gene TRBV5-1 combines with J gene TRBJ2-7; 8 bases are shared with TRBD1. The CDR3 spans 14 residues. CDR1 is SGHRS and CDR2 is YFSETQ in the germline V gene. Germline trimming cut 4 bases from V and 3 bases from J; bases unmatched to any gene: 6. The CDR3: CASSPTGAHYEQYF. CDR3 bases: TGCGCCAGCAGCCCGACAGGGGCCCACTACGAGCAGTACTTC.

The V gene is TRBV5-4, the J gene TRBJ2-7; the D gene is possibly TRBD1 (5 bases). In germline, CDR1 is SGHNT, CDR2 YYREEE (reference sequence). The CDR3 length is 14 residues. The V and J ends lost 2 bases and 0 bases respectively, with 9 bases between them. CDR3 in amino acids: CASSFDSISYEQYF. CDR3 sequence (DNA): TGTGCCAGCAGCTTCGACAGTATCTCCTACGAGCAGTACTTC.

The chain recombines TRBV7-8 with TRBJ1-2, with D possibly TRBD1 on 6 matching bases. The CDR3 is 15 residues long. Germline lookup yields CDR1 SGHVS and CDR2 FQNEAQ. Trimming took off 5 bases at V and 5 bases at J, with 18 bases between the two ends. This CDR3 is CASSQLSGQGYGYTF. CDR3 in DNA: TGTGCCAGCAGCCAACTCTCGGGGCAGGGGTATGGCTACACCTTC.

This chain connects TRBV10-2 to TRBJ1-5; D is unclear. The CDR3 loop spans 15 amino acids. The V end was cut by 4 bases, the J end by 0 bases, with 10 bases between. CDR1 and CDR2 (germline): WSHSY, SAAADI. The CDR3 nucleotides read TGCGCCAGCAGTGCTCGGAGGGATAGCAATCAGCCCCAGCATTTT. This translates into CASSARRDSNQPQHF.

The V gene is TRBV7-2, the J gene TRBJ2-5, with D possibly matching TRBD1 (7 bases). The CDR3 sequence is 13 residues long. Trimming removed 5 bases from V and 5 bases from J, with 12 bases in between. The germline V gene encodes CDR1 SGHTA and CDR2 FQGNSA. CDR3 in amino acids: CASSVQGRETQYF. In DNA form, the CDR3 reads TGTGCCAGCAGCGTACAGGGGAGGGAGACCCAGTACTTC.

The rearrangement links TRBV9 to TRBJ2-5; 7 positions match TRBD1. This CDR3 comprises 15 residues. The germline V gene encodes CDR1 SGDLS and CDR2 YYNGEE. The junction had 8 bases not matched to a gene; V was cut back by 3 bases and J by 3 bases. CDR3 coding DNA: TGTGCCAGCAGCGGGGAAGCACAGGGGAAAGAGACCCAGTACTTC. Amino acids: CASSGEAQGKETQYF.

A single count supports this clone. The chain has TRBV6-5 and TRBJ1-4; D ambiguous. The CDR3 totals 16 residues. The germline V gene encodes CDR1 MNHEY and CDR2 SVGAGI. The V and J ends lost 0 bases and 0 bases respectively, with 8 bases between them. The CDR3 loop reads CASSYSSTATNEKLFF. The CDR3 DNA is TGTGCCAGCAGTTACTCGAGTACTGCAACTAATGAAAAACTGTTTTTT.

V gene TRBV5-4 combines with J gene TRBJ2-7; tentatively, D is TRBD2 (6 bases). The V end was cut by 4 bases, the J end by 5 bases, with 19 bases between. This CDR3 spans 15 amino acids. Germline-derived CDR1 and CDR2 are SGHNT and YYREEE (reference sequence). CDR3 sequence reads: CASSRPTSRGHEQYF. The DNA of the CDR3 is TGTGCCAGCAGCAGGCCAACTAGCCGAGGCCACGAGCAGTACTTC.

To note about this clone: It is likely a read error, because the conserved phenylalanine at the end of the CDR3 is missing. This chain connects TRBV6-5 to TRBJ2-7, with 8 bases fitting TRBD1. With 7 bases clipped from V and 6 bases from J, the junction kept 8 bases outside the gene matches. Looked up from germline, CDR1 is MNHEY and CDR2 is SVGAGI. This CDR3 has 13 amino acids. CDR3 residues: CASKLQGTGEQYS. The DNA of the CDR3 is TGTGCCAGCAAACTACAGGGGACAGGCGAGCAGTACTCC.

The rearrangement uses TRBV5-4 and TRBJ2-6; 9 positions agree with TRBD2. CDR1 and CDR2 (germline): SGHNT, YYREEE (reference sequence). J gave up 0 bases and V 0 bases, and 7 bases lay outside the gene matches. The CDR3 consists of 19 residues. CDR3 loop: CASSLGGSGGLSGANVLTF. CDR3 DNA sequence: TGTGCCAGCAGCTTGGGGGGGAGCGGGGGGCTCTCTGGGGCCAACGTCCTGACTTTC.

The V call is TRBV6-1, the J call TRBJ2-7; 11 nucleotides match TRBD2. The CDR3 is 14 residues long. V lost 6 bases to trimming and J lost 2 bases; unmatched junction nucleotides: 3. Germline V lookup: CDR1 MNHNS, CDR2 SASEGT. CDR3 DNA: TGTGCCAGCAGACTAGCGGGGGACCCCTACGAGCAGTACTTC. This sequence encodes CASRLAGDPYEQYF.

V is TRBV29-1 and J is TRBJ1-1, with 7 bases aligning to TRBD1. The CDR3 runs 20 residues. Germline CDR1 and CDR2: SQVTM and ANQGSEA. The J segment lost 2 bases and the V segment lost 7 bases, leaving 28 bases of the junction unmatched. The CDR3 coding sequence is TGCAGCGGGACCGACAGGGCGGTTTGGCCAGGGAACGCGCGAAACACTGAAGCTTTCTTT. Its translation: CSGTDRAVWPGNARNTEAFF.